This passage covers 28 T cell receptor beta chains from one sample sequenced in a study of T cells in Graves' hyperthyroidism and ophthalmopathy. Amplification of TCR beta CDR3 regions used RNA as the template. When the TCR CDR3 underwent first-round RT-PCR, the HTBI primer set was used. Each CDR3 protein is one row after TCRdb ran MiXCR on the multiplex PCR reads. The sample includes about 350,000 distinct CDR3 sequences, approximately 15% of them seen just once. The specimen sequenced was blood. The receptors shown here come from a woman aged 25-40 years with Graves' hyperthyroidism.

This clonotype was detected only a few times. The chain joins TRBV7-9 to TRBJ1-4; 7 nucleotides agree with TRBD1. Germline-derived CDR1 and CDR2 are SEHNR and FQNEAQ (reference sequence). Germline trimming cut 1 base from V and 10 bases from J; bases unmatched to any gene: 12. The CDR3 is 16 amino acids. Here the CDR3 DNA reads TGTGCCAGCAGCTTAGGGAGACAGGGACTACTCGGAAAACTGTTTTTT. It encodes CASSLGRQGLLGKLFF. Drawing the rest from reference TRBV7-9 and TRBJ1-4, the complete variable domain is DTGVSQNPRHKITKRGQNVTFRCDPISEHNRLYWYRQTLGQGPEFLTYFQNEAQLEKSRLLSDRFSAERPKGSFSTLEIQRTEQGDSAMYLCASSLGRQGLLGKLFFGSGTQLSVL.

V gene TRBV29-1 combines with J gene TRBJ2-7, with D perhaps TRBD1 (7 bases). V was cut by 6 bases and J by 3 bases, with 12 bases left in between. Germline CDR1 is SQVTM and CDR2 is ANQGSEA. CDR3 size: 12 residues. CDR3 loop: CSVWGDSYEQYF. The CDR3 nucleotides are TGCAGCGTCTGGGGGGACAGCTACGAGCAGTACTTC.

This clonotype was found many times. This chain uses TRBV6-1 with TRBJ2-7, with D possibly TRBD2 on 5 matching bases. The CDR3 contains 14 residues. CDR1 and CDR2 (germline): MNHNS, SASEGT. Trimming shortened V by 3 bases and J by 9 bases, and 18 bases separated the two germline ends. CDR3 coding DNA: TGTGCCAGCAGTGATACTACCACTAGTTTTCGGCAGTACTTC. Protein product: CASSDTTTSFRQYF.

This clonotype showed up just a few times. The rearrangement links TRBV20-1 to TRBJ2-1; D is perhaps TRBD1 (7 bases). Germline values: CDR1 DFQATT, CDR2 SNEGSKA (reference sequence). The V and J ends lost 0 bases and 12 bases respectively, with 18 bases between them. This CDR3 is 14 amino acids long. The CDR3 is CSAREGEQGRGQFF. DNA of the CDR3: TGCAGTGCTAGAGAGGGGGAACAGGGGCGGGGGCAGTTCTTC.

In its sample, this clonotype was seen a few times. V and J are TRBV20-1 and TRBJ1-6; D is perhaps TRBD1 (5 bases). Between the trimmed V and J ends, which lost 3 bases and 10 bases, there was a span of 13 bases. Per the germline V gene, CDR1 is DFQATT and CDR2 is SNEGSKA (reference sequence). This CDR3 contains 13 residues. The CDR3 sequence is CSASRGGESPLHF. The CDR3 region has the DNA TGCAGTGCTAGCCGGGGGGGGGAATCACCCCTCCACTTT.

This clonotype was seen a few times. The chain uses TRBV5-1 and TRBJ2-7; possibly TRBD2 for D (6 bases). Between the trimmed V and J ends, which lost 0 bases and 7 bases, there was a span of 14 bases. CDR3 length: 14 residues. The germline gives CDR1 SGHRS, CDR2 YFSETQ. CDR3 in amino acids: CASSLGVAGREQYF. The CDR3 DNA is TGCGCCAGCAGCTTGGGTGTTGCGGGGAGAGAGCAGTACTTC.

This clonotype was seen ten or more times. The chain carries TRBV19 and TRBJ2-1; 10 bases map to TRBD1. Unmatched junction bases numbered 15, after V lost 4 bases and J lost 0 bases. From germline, CDR1 is LNHDA and CDR2 SQIVND (reference sequence). This CDR3 comprises 20 residues. The chain's CDR3 is CASSNDRGLVPLPSYNEQFF. The CDR3 DNA reads TGTGCCAGTAGTAACGACAGGGGGCTAGTACCACTCCCCTCCTACAATGAGCAGTTCTTC.

The sample holds many counts of this clonotype. The genes are TRBV28 and TRBJ2-7; 10 bases agree with TRBD1. Germline values: CDR1 MDHEN, CDR2 SYDVKM. The V segment lost 3 bases and the J segment 5 bases; nucleotides outside the gene matches: 16. The CDR3 spans 18 residues. CDR3 amino acids: CASSFQIRTGGLRNEQYF. The CDR3 DNA is TGTGCCAGCAGTTTTCAAATTCGGACAGGGGGTCTCCGGAACGAGCAGTACTTC. The complete variable domain, with remaining parts taken from reference TRBV28 and TRBJ2-7, reads DVKVTQSSRYLVKRTGEKVFLECVQDMDHENMFWYRQDPGLGLRLIYFSYDVKMKEKGDIPEGYSVSREKKERFSLILESASTNQTSMYLCASSFQIRTGGLRNEQYFGPGTRLTVT.

The V and J genes are TRBV11-2 and TRBJ1-1; D ambiguous. Germline CDR1 reads SGHAT; CDR2 reads FQNNGV. This CDR3 spans 15 amino acids. The V end lost 2 bases, the J end lost 11 bases, and 21 bases lay between the germline ends. The CDR3 DNA sequence: TGTGCCAGCAGCTTATCGAAGTCCCCCACAGCGGGCGCTTTCTTT. Amino acid sequence: CASSLSKSPTAGAFF.

This clonotype came up many times. J is TRBJ2-1 and V is TRBV7-8; the match to TRBD2 covers 14 bases. CDR3 size: 18 residues. Germline-derived CDR1 and CDR2 are SGHVS and FQNEAQ. The ends lost 1 base at V and 3 bases at J; junction bases unmatched: 5. CDR3 protein: CASSLVGGTSGSYNEQFF. Here the CDR3 DNA reads TGTGCCAGCAGCTTAGTAGGTGGGACTAGCGGGAGCTACAATGAGCAGTTCTTC.

At least ten counts were recorded for this clonotype. The V call is TRBV3-1, the J call TRBJ2-7, with D possibly TRBD2 on 6 matching bases. CDR3 length: 18 amino acids. From germline, CDR1 is LGHDT and CDR2 YNNKEL (reference sequence). V dropped 4 bases and J dropped 7 bases, with 29 bases sitting between them. DNA for the CDR3: TGTGCCAGCAGCCGACCATCCGTTGGTAGTTTATCGACTAGGGAGCAGTACTTC. Its protein product is CASSRPSVGSLSTREQYF.

This chain connects TRBV11-2 to TRBJ2-5; the match to TRBD2 covers 12 bases. This CDR3 has 18 amino acids. Per the germline V gene, CDR1 is SGHAT and CDR2 is FQNNGV. Trimming removed 2 bases from V and 5 bases from J; junction bases left unmatched: 12. Here the CDR3 DNA reads TGTGCCAGCAGCTTAACCCTAGCGGGAGGGCGGATGAGTGAGACCCAGTACTTC. Amino acids: CASSLTLAGGRMSETQYF.

This clonotype came up many times. The gene calls are TRBV11-2 and TRBJ2-1, with D perhaps TRBD1 (6 bases). Trimming cost V 2 bases and J 3 bases, with 8 bases left between them. Looked up from germline, CDR1 is SGHAT and CDR2 is FQNNGV. The CDR3 runs 14 residues. The CDR3 DNA is TGTGCCAGCAGCTTAAAACAGGGCTACAATGAGCAGTTCTTC. This encodes CASSLKQGYNEQFF.

This clonotype was recorded at least ten times. V is TRBV15 and J is TRBJ2-7; TRBD1 matches 7 bases. The CDR3 spans 12 residues. Trimming took 9 bases from V and 4 from J; bases not matched to a gene: 6. Looked up from germline, CDR1 is LNHNV and CDR2 is YYDKDF (reference sequence). CDR3 nucleotides: TGTGCCACGGGCAGGGGGTCGTACGAGCAGTACTTC. Its translation: CATGRGSYEQYF.

Worth noting for this clonotype: At one of its ends the junction is not consistent with the germline gene, which may arise from a read error. The genes are TRBV6-1 and TRBJ1-1, with D possibly matching TRBD1 (5 bases). Germline V gene lookup returns CDR1 MNHNS and CDR2 SASEGT. This CDR3 contains 14 residues. The CDR3 nucleotides are TGTGGCAGCAGGAAGGGGAATTGGGGCACTGAAGCTTTCTTT. Amino acid sequence: CGSRKGNWGTEAFF.

In the case of this clonotype: Given a much more abundant clone one base away, this may be a read error. The chain joins TRBV6-9 to TRBJ1-1, with 11 bases identical to TRBD1. CDR3 length: 16 residues. CDR1 MNHGY and CDR2 SVAAGI come from the germline V gene. The CDR3 spells CASSYAPGQGGTEVFF. In DNA, the CDR3 is TGTGCCAGCAGTTACGCACCGGGACAGGGGGGCACTGAAGTTTTCTTT.

The table lists this clonotype with a count of one. This sequence may be a read error, since a much larger clone differs from it by one base. V is TRBV28 and J is TRBJ2-7, with D possibly being TRBD2 (6 bases). V lost 3 bases to trimming and J lost 2 bases, with 17 bases between them. The CDR3 length is 16 residues. CDR1 and CDR2 from the germline V gene are MDHEN and SYDVKM. CDR3 loop: CASSFPAGDPTYEQYF. The CDR3 bases are TGTGCCAGCAGTTTCCCAGCGGGCGATCCGACCTACGAGCAGTACTTC.

This clonotype was seen at least ten times. The gene calls are TRBV20-1 and TRBJ2-5, with 7 bases aligning to TRBD1. V shed 3 bases and J 6 bases; nucleotides not matched to a gene: 4. In germline, CDR1 is DFQATT, CDR2 SNEGSKA (reference sequence). The CDR3 contains 12 residues. The CDR3 DNA reads as TGCAGTGCTAGGAGACAGGGAAAGACCCAGTACTTC. Translating it yields CSARRQGKTQYF.

The sample holds many counts of this clonotype. The chain employs TRBV30 and TRBJ1-1; weak D call: TRBD1 (5 bases). The CDR3 length is 13 residues. Germline CDR1 and CDR2: GTSNPN and SVGIG (reference sequence). The V end was cut by 2 bases, the J end by 4 bases, with 11 bases between. The CDR3 bases are TGTGCCTGGAGTACACAGGCGGCCACTGAAGCTTTCTTT. As protein: CAWSTQAATEAFF. The variable domain in full, completed from reference TRBV30 and TRBJ1-1, reads SQTIHQWPATLVQPVGSPLSLECTVEGTSNPNLYWYRQAAGRGLQLLFYSVGIGQISSEVPQNLSASRPQDRQFILSSKKLLLSDSGFYLCAWSTQAATEAFFGQGTRLTVV.

The V and J genes are TRBV4-1 and TRBJ2-7, with 10 positions matching TRBD2. The CDR3 is 16 amino acids. J lost 3 bases, V lost 2 bases, and 7 bases had no gene match. Germline V gene sequence: CDR1 MGHRA, CDR2 YSYEKL. The CDR3 DNA follows: TGCGCCAGCAGCCAACCCAAACTAGCGGGGTACTACGAGCAGTACTTC. As protein: CASSQPKLAGYYEQYF.

This clonotype was counted only a few times. The chain employs TRBV29-1 and TRBJ2-3; the D gene is possibly TRBD2 (6 bases). Germline V gene lookup returns CDR1 SQVTM and CDR2 ANQGSEA. Trimming shortened V by 2 bases and J by 0 bases, and 12 bases separated the two germline ends. This CDR3 is 15 amino acids long. The CDR3 protein is CSVEQEGFSTDTQYF. The CDR3 DNA reads as TGCAGCGTTGAACAGGAGGGGTTTAGCACAGATACGCAGTATTTT.

This clonotype was picked up many times. The V and J genes are TRBV7-9 and TRBJ2-5; no firm D call. Germline V gene data show CDR1 as SEHNR and CDR2 as FQNEAQ (reference sequence). V lost 10 bases and J lost 5, with 17 bases in between. The CDR3 runs to 13 residues. CDR3 sequence (DNA): TGTGCCACAAACGAAGAGAGCTGGGAGACCCAGTACTTC. Protein: CATNEESWETQYF.

This clonotype appeared a few times. V gene TRBV6-5 combines with J gene TRBJ2-3; TRBD2 matches 7 bases. V shed 6 bases and J 1 base; nucleotides not matched to a gene: 4. Germline V gene data show CDR1 as MNHEY and CDR2 as SVGAGI. The CDR3 contains 14 residues. The CDR3 nucleotides read TGTGCCAGCAGCTCTACTAGCGGCACAGATACGCAGTATTTT. As protein: CASSSTSGTDTQYF.

The chain couples TRBV6-1 to TRBJ2-6; 15 bases agree with TRBD2. The germline V gene encodes CDR1 MNHNS and CDR2 SASEGT. The CDR3 loop spans 19 amino acids. V lost 6 bases, J lost 1 base, and 7 bases stayed unmatched. CDR3 in DNA: TGTGCCAGCAGCACCGGACTAGCGGGAGGGCCATCTGGGGCCAACGTCCTGACTTTC. This sequence encodes CASSTGLAGGPSGANVLTF.

This clonotype has a count of ten or more. The chain is built from TRBV2 and TRBJ2-7; D gene uncertain. The CDR3 runs 11 residues. The V end lost 6 bases, the J end lost 4 bases, and 7 bases lay between the germline ends. CDR1 and CDR2 from the germline V gene are SNHLY and FYNNEI. The DNA for the CDR3 is TGTGCCAGCAGGCTAGGGTACGAGCAGTACTTC. Encoded protein: CASRLGYEQYF.

In its sample, this clonotype was seen many times. The rearrangement joins TRBV2 to TRBJ2-1; D perhaps matches TRBD2 (5 bases). Trimming left V 4 bases short and J 3 bases short, with 10 bases between. The CDR3 consists of 14 residues. Germline V gene sequence: CDR1 SNHLY, CDR2 FYNNEI. The CDR3 loop reads CASSVSAVYNEQFF. CDR3 nucleotides: TGTGCCAGCAGTGTCTCAGCGGTCTACAATGAGCAGTTCTTC.

V and J are TRBV19 and TRBJ1-5; no firm D call. The CDR3 extends over 13 amino acids. The germline V gene has CDR1 LNHDA and CDR2 SQIVND (reference sequence). V lost 2 bases and J lost 6, with 8 bases in between. DNA of the CDR3: TGTGCCAGTAGTATAACCCCTTCTCAGCCCCAGCATTTT. This codes for CASSITPSQPQHF.

The CDR3 nucleotides are TGCAGTGCTGGGGTCCTAGCGGGCACAGATACGCAGTATTTT. Protein: CSAGVLAGTDTQYF. The V gene is TRBV20-1, the J gene TRBJ2-3; 7 bases align to TRBD2. Germline V gene sequence: CDR1 DFQATT, CDR2 SNEGSKA (reference sequence). This CDR3 region has 14 residues. After removal of 5 bases from V and 1 base from J, the junction contained 6 bases not matched to a gene.